The T cell receptor beta chain described here comes from a study of monozygotic twins with inflammatory bowel disease. TCRdb reprocessed the 5' RACE reads and stores each CDR3 protein as one record, lacking DNA. The sample table sets out some 150,000 distinct CDR3 sequences. Germline CDR1 and CDR2: SGHDN and FVKESK. The CDR3 is made up of 14 amino acids. The chain joins TRBV14 to TRBJ2-3; the D call from TCRdb, TRBD1, cannot be confirmed without DNA. Sequencing input: blood. This receptor was taken from a human donor with ulcerative colitis or Crohn's disease, or a healthy co-twin of an affected twin (not recorded which). The CDR3 reads CASSRPGGRYTQYF.